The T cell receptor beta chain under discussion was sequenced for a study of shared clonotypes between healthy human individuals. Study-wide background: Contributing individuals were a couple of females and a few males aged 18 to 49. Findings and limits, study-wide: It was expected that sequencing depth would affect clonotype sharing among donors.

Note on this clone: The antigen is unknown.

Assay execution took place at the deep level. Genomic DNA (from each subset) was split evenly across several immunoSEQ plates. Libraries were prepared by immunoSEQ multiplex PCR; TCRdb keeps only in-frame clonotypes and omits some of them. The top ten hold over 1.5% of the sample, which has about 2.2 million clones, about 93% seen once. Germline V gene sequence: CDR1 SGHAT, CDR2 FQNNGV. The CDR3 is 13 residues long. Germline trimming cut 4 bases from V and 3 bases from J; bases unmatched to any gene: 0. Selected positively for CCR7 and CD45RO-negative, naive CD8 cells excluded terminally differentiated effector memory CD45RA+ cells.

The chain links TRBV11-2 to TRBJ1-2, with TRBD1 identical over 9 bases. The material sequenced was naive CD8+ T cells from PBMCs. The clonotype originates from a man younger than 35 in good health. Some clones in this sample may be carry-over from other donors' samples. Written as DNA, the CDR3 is TGTGCCAGCAGCTGGGACAGGGACTATGGCTACACCTTC. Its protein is CASSWDRDYGYTF.